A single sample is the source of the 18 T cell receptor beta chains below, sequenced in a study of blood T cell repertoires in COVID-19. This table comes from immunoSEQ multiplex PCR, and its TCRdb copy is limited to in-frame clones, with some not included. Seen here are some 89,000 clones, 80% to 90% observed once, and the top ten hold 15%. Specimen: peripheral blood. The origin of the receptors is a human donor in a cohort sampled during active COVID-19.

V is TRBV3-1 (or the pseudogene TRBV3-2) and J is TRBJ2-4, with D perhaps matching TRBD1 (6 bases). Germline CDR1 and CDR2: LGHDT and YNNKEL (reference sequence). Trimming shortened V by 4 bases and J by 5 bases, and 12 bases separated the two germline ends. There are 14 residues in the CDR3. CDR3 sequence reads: CASSPTGLQNIQYF. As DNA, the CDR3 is TGTGCCAGCAGCCCTACAGGGCTGCAAAACATTCAGTACTTC.

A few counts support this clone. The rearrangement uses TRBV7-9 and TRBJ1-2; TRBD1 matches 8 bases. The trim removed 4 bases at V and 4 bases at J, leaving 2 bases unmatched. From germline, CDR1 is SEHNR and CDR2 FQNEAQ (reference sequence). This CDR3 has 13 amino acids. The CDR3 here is CASSWTGSYGYTF. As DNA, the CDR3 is TGTGCCAGCAGCTGGACAGGGTCCTATGGCTACACCTTC.

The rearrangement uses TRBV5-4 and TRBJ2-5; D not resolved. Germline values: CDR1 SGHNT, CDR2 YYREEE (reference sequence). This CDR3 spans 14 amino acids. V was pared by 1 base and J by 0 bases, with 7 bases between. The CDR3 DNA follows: TGTGCCAGCAGCTTGTCGGCGGACCAAGAGACCCAGTACTTC. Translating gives CASSLSADQETQYF.

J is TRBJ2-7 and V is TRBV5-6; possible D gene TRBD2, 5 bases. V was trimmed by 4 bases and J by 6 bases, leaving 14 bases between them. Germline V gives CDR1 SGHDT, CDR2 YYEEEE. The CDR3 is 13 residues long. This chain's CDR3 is CASSDSGLTEQYF. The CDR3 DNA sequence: TGTGCCAGCAGCGACTCCGGACTTACCGAGCAGTACTTC.

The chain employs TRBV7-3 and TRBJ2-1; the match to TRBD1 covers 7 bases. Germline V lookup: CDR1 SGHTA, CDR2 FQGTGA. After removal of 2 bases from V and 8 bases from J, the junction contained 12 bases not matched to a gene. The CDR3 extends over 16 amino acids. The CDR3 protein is CASSLLQGVGVDEQFF. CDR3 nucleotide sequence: TGTGCCAGCAGCTTATTGCAGGGGGTGGGAGTCGATGAGCAGTTCTTC. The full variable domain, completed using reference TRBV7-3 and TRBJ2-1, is GAGVSQTPSNKVTEKGKYVELRCDPISGHTALYWYRQSLGQGPEFLIYFQGTGAADDSGLPNDRFFAVRPEGSVSTLKIQRTERGDSAVYLCASSLLQGVGVDEQFFGPGTRLTVL.

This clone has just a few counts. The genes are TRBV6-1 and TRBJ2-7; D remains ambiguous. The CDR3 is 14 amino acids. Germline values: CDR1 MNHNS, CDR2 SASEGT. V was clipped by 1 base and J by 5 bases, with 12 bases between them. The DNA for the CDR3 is TGTGCCAGCAGTGAAGAACAGCTCCAGGACGAGCAGTACTTC. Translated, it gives CASSEEQLQDEQYF.

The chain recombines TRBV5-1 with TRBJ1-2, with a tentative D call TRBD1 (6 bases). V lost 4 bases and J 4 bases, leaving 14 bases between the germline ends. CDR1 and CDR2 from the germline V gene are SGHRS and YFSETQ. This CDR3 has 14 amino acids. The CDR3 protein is CASSPGTRRYGYTF. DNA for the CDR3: TGCGCCAGCAGCCCCGGGACAAGGCGCTATGGCTACACCTTC. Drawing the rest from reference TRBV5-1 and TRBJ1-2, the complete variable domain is KAGVTQTPRYLIKTRGQQVTLSCSPISGHRSVSWYQQTPGQGLQFLFEYFSETQRNKGNFPGRFSGRQFSNSRSEMNVSTLELGDSALYLCASSPGTRRYGYTFGSGTRLTVV.

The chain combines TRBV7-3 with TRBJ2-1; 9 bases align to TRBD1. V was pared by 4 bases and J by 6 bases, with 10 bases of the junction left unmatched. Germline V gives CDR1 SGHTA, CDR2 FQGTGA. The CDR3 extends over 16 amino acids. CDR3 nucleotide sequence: TGTGCCAGCAGCTCGACAGGGGGACTGGGGCGCAATGAGCAGTTCTTC. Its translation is CASSSTGGLGRNEQFF.

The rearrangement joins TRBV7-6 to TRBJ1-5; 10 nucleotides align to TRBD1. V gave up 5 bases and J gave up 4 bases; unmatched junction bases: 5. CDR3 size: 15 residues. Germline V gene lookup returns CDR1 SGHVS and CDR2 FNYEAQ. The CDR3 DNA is TGTGCCAGCAGCCCGGGACAGGGGAGGAATCAGCCCCAGCATTTT. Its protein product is CASSPGQGRNQPQHF. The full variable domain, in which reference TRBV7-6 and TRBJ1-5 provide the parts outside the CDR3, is GAGVSQSPRYKVTKRGQDVALRCDPISGHVSLYWYRQALGQGPEFLTYFNYEAQQDKSGLPNDRFSAERPEGSISTLTIQRTEQRDSAMYRCASSPGQGRNQPQHFGDGTRLSIL.

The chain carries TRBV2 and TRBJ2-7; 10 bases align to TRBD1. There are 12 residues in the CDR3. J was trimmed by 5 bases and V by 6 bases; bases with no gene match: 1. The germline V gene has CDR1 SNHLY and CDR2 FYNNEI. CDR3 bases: TGTGCCAGCAGGGGACAGGGGAACGAGCAGTACTTC. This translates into CASRGQGNEQYF.

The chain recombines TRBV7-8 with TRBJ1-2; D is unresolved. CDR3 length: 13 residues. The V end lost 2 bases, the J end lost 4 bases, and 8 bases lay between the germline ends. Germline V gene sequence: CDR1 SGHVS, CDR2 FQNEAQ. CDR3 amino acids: CASSLSGLYGYTF. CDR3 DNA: TGTGCCAGCAGCTTATCTGGGCTCTATGGCTACACCTTC.

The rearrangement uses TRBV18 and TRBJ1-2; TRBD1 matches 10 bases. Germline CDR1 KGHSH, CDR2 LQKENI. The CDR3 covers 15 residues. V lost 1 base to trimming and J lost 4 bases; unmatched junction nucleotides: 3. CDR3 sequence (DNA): TGTGCCAGCTCACCACAGACAGGGGGCAGCTATGGCTACACCTTC. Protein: CASSPQTGGSYGYTF.

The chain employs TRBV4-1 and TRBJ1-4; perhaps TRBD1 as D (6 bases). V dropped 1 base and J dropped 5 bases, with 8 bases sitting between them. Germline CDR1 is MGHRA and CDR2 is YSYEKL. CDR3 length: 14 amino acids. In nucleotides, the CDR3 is TGCGCCAGCAGCCAAGGGACAGTGAATGAAAAACTGTTTTTT. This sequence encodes CASSQGTVNEKLFF.

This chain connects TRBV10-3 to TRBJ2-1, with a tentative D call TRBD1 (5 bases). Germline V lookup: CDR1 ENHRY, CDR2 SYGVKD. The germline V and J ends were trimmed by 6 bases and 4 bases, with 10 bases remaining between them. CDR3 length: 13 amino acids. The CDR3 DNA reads TGTGCCATCAGCTTGACAGCATACAATGAGCAGTTCTTC. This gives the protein CAISLTAYNEQFF.

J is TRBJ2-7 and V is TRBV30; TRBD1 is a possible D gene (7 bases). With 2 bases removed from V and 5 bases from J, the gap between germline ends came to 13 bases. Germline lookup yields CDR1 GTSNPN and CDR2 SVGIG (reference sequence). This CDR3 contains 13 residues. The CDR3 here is CAWSRGRGDEQYF. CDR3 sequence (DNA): TGTGCCTGGAGTAGGGGCAGGGGGGACGAGCAGTACTTC. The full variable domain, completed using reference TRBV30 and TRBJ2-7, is SQTIHQWPATLVQPVGSPLSLECTVEGTSNPNLYWYRQAAGRGLQLLFYSVGIGQISSEVPQNLSASRPQDRQFILSSKKLLLSDSGFYLCAWSRGRGDEQYFGPGTRLTVT.

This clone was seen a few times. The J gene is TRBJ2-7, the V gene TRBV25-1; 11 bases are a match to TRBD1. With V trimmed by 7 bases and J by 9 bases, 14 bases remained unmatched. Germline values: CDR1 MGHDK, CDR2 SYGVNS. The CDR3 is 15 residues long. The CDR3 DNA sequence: TGTGCCAGCAAGGGACAGGGGGTGTCCTACGGAGTGCAGTACTTC. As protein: CASKGQGVSYGVQYF.

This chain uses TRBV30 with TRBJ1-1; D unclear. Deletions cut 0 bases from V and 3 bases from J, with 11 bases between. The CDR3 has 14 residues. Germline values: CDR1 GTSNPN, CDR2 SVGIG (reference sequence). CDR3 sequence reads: CAWSVDSLDTEAFF. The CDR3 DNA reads TGTGCCTGGAGTGTAGACTCCTTGGACACTGAAGCTTTCTTT. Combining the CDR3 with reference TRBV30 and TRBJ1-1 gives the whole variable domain SQTIHQWPATLVQPVGSPLSLECTVEGTSNPNLYWYRQAAGRGLQLLFYSVGIGQISSEVPQNLSASRPQDRQFILSSKKLLLSDSGFYLCAWSVDSLDTEAFFGQGTRLTVV.

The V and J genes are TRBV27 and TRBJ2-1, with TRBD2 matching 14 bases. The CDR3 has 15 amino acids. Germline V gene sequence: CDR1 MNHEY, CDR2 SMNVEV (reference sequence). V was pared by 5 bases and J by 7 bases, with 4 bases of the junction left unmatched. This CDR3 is CASSTGTSGRNEQFF. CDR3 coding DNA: TGTGCCAGCAGTACCGGGACTAGCGGGAGAAATGAGCAGTTCTTC.